This TCR beta chain derives from a study of CXCR3-negative and CXCR3-positive naive CD8 T cells. The authors made the TRB cDNA libraries by 5' RACE using UMI labels. TCRdb re-called the 5' RACE reads; every CDR3 protein appears as one record, without DNA. Its table records about 43,000 distinct CDR3 sequences. Every CD8+ T cell subset underwent triplicate sorting at about 300,000 cells apiece. General study points: TRBV-TRBJ usage matched between naive CXCR3-negative and CXCR3-positive cells but not between memory cells. CXCR3 expression partially decreased after cryopreservation; most assays used fresh PBMCs. Diversity ran similarly high across both naive subsets but far lower in memory CD8+ cells.

Germline V lookup: CDR1 SGHVS, CDR2 FQNEAQ. The CDR3 totals 16 residues. As to this clonotype: Antigen specificity is unknown.

The sequencing input was memory CD8+ T cells from blood. The TCR comes from a human donor in good health. Some clones in this sample may be carry-over from other donors' samples. The chain employs TRBV7-8 and TRBJ2-3; the TRBD1 assignment by TCRdb is unverifiable without DNA. CDR3 region: CASSGDRATSTDTQYF.